Reported below is one T cell receptor (beta chain). The specificity of this receptor is unknown. Nothing much larger sits one base from this clone, and base qualities are not available. Each collaborating institution followed its own protocols to collect whole blood in K2EDTA tubes. For TCRbeta analysis, collaborators shipped samples in one of three forms: frozen whole blood, isolated PBMCs, or DNA extracted from either of those sample types. TCRbeta CDR3 regions were amplified from genomic DNA using the immunoSEQ Assay, a bias-controlled multiplex PCR. As for how the authors treated the data: Within the assay, amplification of reference gene primers was used to estimate how many nucleated cells each sample contained. Sequence reads were collapsed and filtered to measure the absolute abundance of every unique TCRbeta CDR3 rearrangement. For each sample, productive Simpson clonality was calculated as the square root of Simpson's diversity index across productive rearrangements. TCRdb retrieved this table from immuneACCESS and kept in-frame rearrangements only. Not all clones are present; in checked studies, unresolved V genes account for under half, and no reason is known for the remainder. V, J and clone size are taken as reported in that table, and D and trimming were inferred from the DNA itself. Within this sample are approximately 220,000 clones, with 80% to 90% of them counted one time only. Roughly 4.7% of the sample is in the top ten clones.

These data are taken from a study of blood T cell repertoires in COVID-19 (dated by TCRdb to 2018 to 2020). With regard to the full study: Collaborator samples came from the United States, Italy and Spain and covered acute and convalescent phases of COVID-19. The prospective study material was composed of cDNA or gDNA derived from T cells, B-cell-depleted T cells, or PBMCs. Deeply sampled blood TCRbeta repertoires from subjects exposed to, actively infected with, or recovered from COVID-19 were included in the dataset. The repertoires were made available in a free public database intended to serve as a resource for research on the immune response to SARS-CoV-2. The samples were drawn from two sources: the first 160 participants of the ongoing ImmuneRACE study, and fewer than 1,500 subjects contributed by 6 global collaborators. A de-identified subject ID, COVID-19 status, age in years and sex were almost always included in the sample metadata. HLA class I and class II types, where available, came from metadata supplied by the sample provider rather than from assay-based typing.

As encoded in the germline V gene, CDR1 is MNHEY while CDR2 is SVGAGI. Trimming removed 2 bases from V and 8 bases from J, leaving 9 bases between the germline ends. Including cysteine and phenylalanine, the CDR3 has 13 amino acids. Only the CDR3 region is kept as DNA, spanning 39 bases read in frame from base 1. Here is what the overall study found, with its caveats: How much clinical and demographic metadata was included differed by source and by participant, and the metadata was provided uncurated.

This clonotype was obtained from a woman between 65 and 79 years old with acute or convalescent COVID-19. Here the chain combines TRBV6-5 and TRBJ1-4, with a weak D call of TRBD1 (5 bases match). Sequencing input: peripheral blood. The nucleotides are TGTGCCAGCAGTTACCAAGGGGAAGAAAAACTGTTTTTT. This gives the protein CASSYQGEEKLFF.